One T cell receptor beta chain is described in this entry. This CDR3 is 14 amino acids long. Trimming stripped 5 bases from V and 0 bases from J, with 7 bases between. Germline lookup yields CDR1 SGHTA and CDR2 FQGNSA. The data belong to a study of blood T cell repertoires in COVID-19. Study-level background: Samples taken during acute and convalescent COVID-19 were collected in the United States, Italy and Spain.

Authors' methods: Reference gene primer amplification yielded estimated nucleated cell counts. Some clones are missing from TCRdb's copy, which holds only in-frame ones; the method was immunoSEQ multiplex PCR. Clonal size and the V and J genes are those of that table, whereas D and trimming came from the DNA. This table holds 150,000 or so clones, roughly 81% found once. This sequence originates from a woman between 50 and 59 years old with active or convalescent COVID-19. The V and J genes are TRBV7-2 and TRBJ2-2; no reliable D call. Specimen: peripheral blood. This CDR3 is CASSQVANTGELFF. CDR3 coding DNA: TGTGCCAGCAGCCAGGTCGCGAACACCGGGGAGCTGTTTTTT.